Below, 29 T cell receptor beta chains from the same sample are listed, as sequenced in a study of OX40 agonist ivuxolimab in advanced cancers. Only in-frame clones appear in the TCRdb table, and some are missing; sequencing was by immunoSEQ multiplex PCR. This table holds approximately 89,000 clones, roughly nine tenths found once. The sample in question was CD4+ or CD8+ T cells sorted from blood, obtained in a trial of the OX40 agonist ivuxolimab. These TCRs come from an adult with an advanced solid tumor such as melanoma, head and neck, liver or kidney cancer.

The chain is built from TRBV27 and TRBJ1-1; no firm D call. This CDR3 comprises 18 residues. V lost 8 bases and J 6 bases, leaving 31 bases between the germline ends. The V gene's germline CDR1 is MNHEY and CDR2 SMNVEV (reference sequence). CDR3 residues: CASARVRVNPTFRAEAFF. The CDR3 DNA reads TGTGCCAGCGCTCGCGTGAGGGTTAACCCCACATTTAGGGCTGAAGCTTTCTTT.

The V call is TRBV4-2, the J call TRBJ1-1, with D unclear. Trimming cost V 1 base and J 8 bases, with 11 bases left between them. The length of the CDR3 is 13 residues. Germline-derived CDR1 and CDR2 are LGHNA and YNFKEQ. For the CDR3, the DNA is TGTGCCAGCAGCCAAGTAGCGGGTTCGGAAGCTTTCTTT. The encoded protein is CASSQVAGSEAFF.

The V call is TRBV6-5, the J call TRBJ2-7; weak D call: TRBD2 (7 bases). Trimming removed 2 bases from V and 5 bases from J, with 16 bases in between. Germline V gives CDR1 MNHEY, CDR2 SVGAGI. This CDR3 contains 15 residues. The CDR3 spells CASSYIWGGTNEQYF. The CDR3 bases are TGTGCCAGCAGTTACATTTGGGGGGGCACGAACGAGCAGTACTTC.

The chain links TRBV6-1 to TRBJ2-7, with 8 bases fitting TRBD2. The germline CDR1 and CDR2 sequences are MNHNS and SASEGT. The CDR3 totals 14 residues. Trimming removed 6 bases from V and 0 bases from J; junction bases left unmatched: 4. The CDR3 loop reads CASRLAGSSYEQYF. The CDR3 DNA sequence: TGTGCCAGCAGGCTAGCGGGTTCCTCCTACGAGCAGTACTTC.

The chain is built from TRBV7-9 and TRBJ1-4; D may be TRBD1 (5 bases). Between the trimmed V and J ends, which lost 4 bases and 4 bases, there was a span of 16 bases. Looked up from germline, CDR1 is SEHNR and CDR2 is FQNEAQ (reference sequence). The CDR3 consists of 16 residues. The CDR3 DNA is TGTGCCAGCAGCTCCTTCGGGACTAGTCATAATGAAAAACTGTTTTTT. This sequence encodes CASSSFGTSHNEKLFF. Together with reference TRBV7-9 and TRBJ1-4, the CDR3 gives the full variable domain: DTGVSQNPRHKITKRGQNVTFRCDPISEHNRLYWYRQTLGQGPEFLTYFQNEAQLEKSRLLSDRFSAERPKGSFSTLEIQRTEQGDSAMYLCASSSFGTSHNEKLFFGSGTQLSVL.

The chain carries TRBV5-1 and TRBJ2-1; 10 nucleotides match TRBD1. Germline CDR1 SGHRS, CDR2 YFSETQ. Germline trimming cut 3 bases from V and 10 bases from J; bases unmatched to any gene: 16. The CDR3 length is 17 residues. This chain's CDR3 is CASSSSHRDRGVMEQFF. The CDR3 DNA is TGCGCCAGCAGCTCCTCACACCGGGACAGGGGCGTTATGGAGCAGTTCTTC.

The CDR3 is CASSPVGRSNEQFF. The DNA of the CDR3 is TGTGCCAGCAGTCCCGTCGGCCGCAGCAATGAGCAGTTCTTC. The chain has TRBV28 and TRBJ2-1; D unclear. The CDR3 is 14 amino acids. V lost 5 bases and J 6 bases, leaving 14 bases between the germline ends. CDR1 and CDR2 (germline): MDHEN, SYDVKM.

The chain uses TRBV5-1 and TRBJ2-1; perhaps D is TRBD1 or TRBD2 (6 bases each). V was clipped by 2 bases and J by 5 bases, with 20 bases between them. This CDR3 has 17 residues. Per germline, CDR1 SGHRS and CDR2 YFSETQ. CDR3 DNA sequence: TGCGCCAGCAGCTTCAGCCGGGGGCCCAGGGGCCACAATGAGCAGTTCTTC. Amino acids: CASSFSRGPRGHNEQFF.

The CDR3 is CAWSPSGQGQPQHF. CDR3 bases: TGTGCCTGGAGCCCGAGCGGCCAGGGTCAGCCCCAGCATTTT. The V gene is TRBV30, the J gene TRBJ1-5, with D possibly matching TRBD1 (5 bases). This CDR3 has 14 residues. V was clipped by 3 bases and J by 6 bases, with 15 bases between them. Germline CDR1 is GTSNPN and CDR2 is SVGIG (reference sequence).

This clone was counted once. V is TRBV7-2 and J is TRBJ2-7, with 8 bases that match TRBD1. Germline lookup yields CDR1 SGHTA and CDR2 FQGNSA. The V segment lost 4 bases and the J segment 6 bases; nucleotides outside the gene matches: 8. This CDR3 comprises 14 residues. CDR3 DNA sequence: TGTGCCAGCAGCTCACGATTGACAGGGGCCGAGCAGTACTTC. Translated, it gives CASSSRLTGAEQYF.

The chain carries TRBV2 and TRBJ1-4; the D is unclear. CDR1 and CDR2 from the germline V gene are SNHLY and FYNNEI. The CDR3 spans 15 residues. Between the trimmed V and J ends, which lost 5 bases and 0 bases, there was a span of 10 bases. For the CDR3, the DNA is TGTGCCAGCAGTTCAGGACGGACAACTAATGAAAAACTGTTTTTT. It translates to CASSSGRTTNEKLFF.

CDR3 sequence: CASSSGPPGQGSGANVLTF. In DNA form, the CDR3 reads TGTGCCAGCAGCTCTGGGCCCCCGGGACAGGGCTCTGGGGCCAACGTCCTGACTTTC. This sequence joins TRBV7-9 and TRBJ2-6; the match to TRBD1 covers 9 bases. This CDR3 spans 19 amino acids. The trim removed 4 bases at V and 0 bases at J, leaving 10 bases unmatched. In germline, CDR1 is SEHNR, CDR2 FQNEAQ (reference sequence).

This clone was recorded only once. CDR3 sequence (DNA): TGTGCCAGCAGTTACGGGAGGGCCGGTGAGCAGTTCTTC. Protein: CASSYGRAGEQFF. The gene calls are TRBV28 and TRBJ2-1; 8 nucleotides line up with TRBD2. Unmatched junction bases numbered 5, after V lost 4 bases and J lost 9 bases. CDR1 is MDHEN, CDR2 SYDVKM, per germline. This CDR3 contains 13 residues.

The chain is built from TRBV10-2 and TRBJ1-1, with TRBD1 matching over 7 bases. Germline CDR1 is WSHSY and CDR2 is SAAADI. The CDR3 consists of 13 residues. V lost 4 bases, J lost 2 bases, and 1 base stayed unmatched. CDR3 sequence reads: CASSGQGNTEAFF. The DNA for the CDR3 is TGCGCCAGCAGTGGACAGGGAAACACTGAAGCTTTCTTT.

The rearrangement joins TRBV9 to TRBJ2-2; no clear D. The germline CDR1 and CDR2 sequences are SGDLS and YYNGEE. The CDR3 runs to 15 residues. V gave up 3 bases and J gave up 3 bases, with 12 bases separating them. The CDR3 region is CASSDNTVHTGELFF. The CDR3 bases are TGTGCCAGCAGCGACAACACAGTGCACACCGGGGAGCTGTTTTTT.

This chain uses TRBV6-5 with TRBJ1-2; no definite D call. Looked up from germline, CDR1 is MNHEY and CDR2 is SVGAGI. The CDR3 runs to 15 residues. V was cut by 0 bases and J by 1 base, with 9 bases left in between. CDR3 protein: CASSYSLTDNYGYTF. As DNA, the CDR3 is TGTGCCAGCAGTTACTCTTTGACGGATAACTATGGCTACACCTTC.

Remarks on this clone: The sample contains more than one DNA sequence encoding this CDR3. V and J are TRBV28 and TRBJ2-7; no firm D call. Per germline, CDR1 MDHEN and CDR2 SYDVKM. Trimming took off 3 bases at V and 3 bases at J, with 6 bases between the two ends. CDR3 length equals 12 residues. This CDR3 is CASSLISYEQYF. Written as DNA, the CDR3 is TGTGCCAGCAGTTTGATTAGCTACGAGCAGTACTTC.

V and J are TRBV4-1 and TRBJ2-2, with D perhaps matching TRBD1 (6 bases). CDR1 MGHRA and CDR2 YSYEKL come from the germline V gene. V was cut by 0 bases and J by 5 bases, with 13 bases left in between. The CDR3 runs 16 residues. The CDR3 nucleotides read TGCGCCAGCAGCCAAGAATCCCAGGGGCCAACCGGGGAGCTGTTTTTT. It encodes CASSQESQGPTGELFF.

The chain combines TRBV7-2 with TRBJ2-1; D could derive from TRBD1 or TRBD2 (5 bases each). CDR1 is SGHTA, CDR2 FQGNSA, per germline. V was cut by 0 bases and J by 9 bases, with 12 bases left in between. This CDR3 is 14 amino acids long. The chain's CDR3 is CASSLAGRGVEQFF. The CDR3 DNA reads as TGTGCCAGCAGCTTAGCGGGACGGGGAGTTGAGCAGTTCTTC.

The V call is TRBV5-1, the J call TRBJ2-1, with 9 bases lining up with TRBD2. This CDR3 has 16 residues. J gave up 9 bases and V 2 bases, and 12 bases lay outside the gene matches. CDR1 is SGHRS and CDR2 is YFSETQ in the germline V gene. This CDR3 reads CASSLNNAGGPSEQFF. The CDR3 coding sequence is TGCGCCAGCAGCTTAAATAACGCGGGAGGGCCGTCTGAGCAGTTCTTC.

V and J are TRBV19 and TRBJ2-7, with D perhaps matching TRBD2 (6 bases). The CDR3 is made up of 13 amino acids. CDR1 LNHDA and CDR2 SQIVND come from the germline V gene (reference sequence). The V gene lost 5 bases and the J gene lost 3 bases, with 11 bases spanning the gap. This CDR3 is CASSRGSGYEQYF. The CDR3 nucleotides read TGTGCCAGTAGTCGAGGTAGCGGCTACGAGCAGTACTTC. Based on the CDR3 plus reference TRBV19 and TRBJ2-7, the full variable domain is DGGITQSPKYLFRKEGQNVTLSCEQNLNHDAMYWYRQDPGQGLRLIYYSQIVNDFQKGDIAEGYSVSREKKESFPLTVTSAQKNPTAFYLCASSRGSGYEQYFGPGTRLTVT.

This rearrangement joins TRBV9 to TRBJ2-2; a weak D match, TRBD1 (5 bases). The germline CDR1 and CDR2 sequences are SGDLS and YYNGEE. Between the trimmed V and J ends, which lost 0 bases and 0 bases, there was a span of 9 bases. The CDR3 runs to 16 residues. The chain's CDR3 is CASSVEGRTNTGELFF. CDR3 coding DNA: TGTGCCAGCAGCGTAGAGGGGCGAACGAACACCGGGGAGCTGTTTTTT.

This chain uses TRBV28 with TRBJ2-3; D perhaps matches TRBD1 (6 bases). Germline lookup yields CDR1 MDHEN and CDR2 SYDVKM. V was trimmed by 6 bases and J by 7 bases, leaving 17 bases between them. The CDR3 length is 14 residues. CDR3: CASSLRDNLNTQYF. The CDR3 nucleotides read TGTGCCAGCAGCCTCCGGGACAATCTTAATACGCAGTATTTT.

The CDR3 region is CASSFRGPAGGEGNEQFF. CDR3 sequence (DNA): TGTGCCAGCAGTTTTCGGGGTCCAGCGGGAGGGGAGGGCAATGAGCAGTTCTTC. The V and J genes are TRBV27 and TRBJ2-1; 10 bases fit TRBD2. V gave up 3 bases and J gave up 6 bases; unmatched junction bases: 14. This CDR3 has 18 amino acids. Germline lookup yields CDR1 MNHEY and CDR2 SMNVEV (reference sequence).

This rearrangement joins TRBV2 to TRBJ2-5, with TRBD2 matching 11 bases. The CDR3 has 15 amino acids. The V gene end was trimmed by 2 bases and the J gene end by 2 bases; junction bases not matched to a gene: 1. Germline CDR1 reads SNHLY; CDR2 reads FYNNEI. The CDR3: CASSERLAGQETQYF. The DNA for the CDR3 is TGTGCCAGCAGTGAAAGACTAGCGGGACAAGAGACCCAGTACTTC.

The chain carries TRBV19 and TRBJ2-7; no reliable D call. This CDR3 is built from 15 residues. Between the trimmed V and J ends, which lost 0 bases and 0 bases, there was a span of 9 bases. In germline, CDR1 is LNHDA, CDR2 SQIVND (reference sequence). Here the CDR3 DNA reads TGTGCCAGTAGTATAGATACCGCGATCTCCTACGAGCAGTACTTC. This translates into CASSIDTAISYEQYF.

The rearrangement uses TRBV5-1 and TRBJ1-4; 7 nucleotides align to TRBD1. Losses at the gene ends were 7 bases for V and 0 bases for J; bases not matched to a gene: 9. CDR1 and CDR2 from the germline V gene are SGHRS and YFSETQ. The CDR3 length is 16 residues. The CDR3 is CASCRDSLATNEKLFF. CDR3 coding DNA: TGCGCCAGCTGCCGGGACAGCCTTGCAACTAATGAAAAACTGTTTTTT.

This chain joins TRBV7-9 and TRBJ2-1; 10 nucleotides align to TRBD2. Germline V gene sequence: CDR1 SEHNR, CDR2 FQNEAQ (reference sequence). J was trimmed by 8 bases and V by 6 bases; bases with no gene match: 13. CDR3 length: 16 amino acids. CDR3 in DNA: TGTGCCAGCAGAAGGGTAGCGGGAGGTTTTGGTTATGAGCAGTTCTTC. Protein sequence: CASRRVAGGFGYEQFF.

This clone has only one observation. This chain connects TRBV19 to TRBJ2-1; 7 bases map to TRBD2. CDR1 and CDR2 (germline): LNHDA, SQIVND (reference sequence). V trimming: 7 bases; J trimming: 0 bases; junction bases outside the gene matches: 12. The CDR3 consists of 17 residues. CDR3 residues: CASTGVAGLSSYNEQFF. The CDR3 coding sequence is TGTGCCAGTACCGGAGTAGCGGGCTTGAGCTCCTACAATGAGCAGTTCTTC.